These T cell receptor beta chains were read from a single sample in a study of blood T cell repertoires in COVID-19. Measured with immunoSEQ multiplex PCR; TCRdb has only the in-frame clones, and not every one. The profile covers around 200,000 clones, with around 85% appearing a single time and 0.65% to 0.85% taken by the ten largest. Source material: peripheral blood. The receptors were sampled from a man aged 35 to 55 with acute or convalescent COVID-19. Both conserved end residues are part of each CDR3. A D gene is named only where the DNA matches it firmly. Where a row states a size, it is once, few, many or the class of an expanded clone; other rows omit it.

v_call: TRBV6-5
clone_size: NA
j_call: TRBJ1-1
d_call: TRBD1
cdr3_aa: CASSLQGATEAFF
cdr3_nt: TGTGCCAGCAGCTTACAGGGGGCCACTGAAGCTTTCTTT

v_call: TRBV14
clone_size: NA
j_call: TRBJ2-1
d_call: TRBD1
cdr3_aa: CASSQDKGQVPNEQFF
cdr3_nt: TGTGCCAGCAGCCAAGATAAGGGACAGGTGCCGAATGAGCAGTTCTTC

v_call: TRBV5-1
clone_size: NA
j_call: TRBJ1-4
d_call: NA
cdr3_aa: CASSLEQLATNEKLFF
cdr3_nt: TGCGCCAGCAGCTTGGAACAGCTTGCAACTAATGAAAAACTGTTTTTT

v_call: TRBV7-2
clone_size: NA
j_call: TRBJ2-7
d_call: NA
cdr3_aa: CASSFTGSSYEQYF
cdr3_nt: TGTGCCAGCAGCTTTACAGGCTCTTCCTACGAGCAGTACTTC

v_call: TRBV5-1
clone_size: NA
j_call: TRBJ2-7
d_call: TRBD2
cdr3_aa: CASSLLSGGPIYEQYF
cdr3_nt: TGCGCCAGCAGCTTGTTGTCGGGAGGGCCGATTTACGAGCAGTACTTC

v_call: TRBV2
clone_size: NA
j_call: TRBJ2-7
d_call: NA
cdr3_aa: CASREHSYEQYF
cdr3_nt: TGTGCCAGCAGAGAACACTCCTACGAGCAGTACTTC

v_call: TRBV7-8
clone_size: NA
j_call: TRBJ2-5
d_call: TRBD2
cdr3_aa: CASSPSRTSDQRETQYF
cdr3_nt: TGTGCCAGCAGCCCGTCAAGGACTAGCGACCAGAGAGAGACCCAGTACTTC

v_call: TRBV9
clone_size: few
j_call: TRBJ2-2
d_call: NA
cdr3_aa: CASSPYTGELFF
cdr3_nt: TGTGCCAGCAGCCCCTACACCGGGGAGCTGTTTTTT

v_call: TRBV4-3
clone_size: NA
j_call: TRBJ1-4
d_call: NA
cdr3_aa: CASSLTGVTNEKLFF
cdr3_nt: TGCGCCAGCAGCCTTACGGGGGTAACTAATGAAAAACTGTTTTTT

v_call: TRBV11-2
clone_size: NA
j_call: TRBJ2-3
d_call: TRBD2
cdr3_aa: CASSQGRGLGISTDTQYF
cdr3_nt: TGTGCCAGCAGCCAAGGGAGGGGACTAGGGATTAGCACAGATACGCAGTATTTT

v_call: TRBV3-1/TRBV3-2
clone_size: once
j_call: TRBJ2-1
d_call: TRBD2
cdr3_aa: CASSQDQGLAGHNEQFF
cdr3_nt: TGTGCCAGCAGCCAGGACCAGGGACTAGCGGGTCATAATGAGCAGTTCTTC

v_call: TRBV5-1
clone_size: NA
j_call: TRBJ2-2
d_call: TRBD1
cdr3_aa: CASSLSGQGEAGELFF
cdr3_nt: TGCGCCAGCAGCTTGTCCGGACAGGGGGAGGCCGGGGAGCTGTTTTTT

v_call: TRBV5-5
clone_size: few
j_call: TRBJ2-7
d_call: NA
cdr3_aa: CASSLTSIYEQYF
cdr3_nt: TGTGCCAGCAGCTTGACTAGTATCTACGAGCAGTACTTC

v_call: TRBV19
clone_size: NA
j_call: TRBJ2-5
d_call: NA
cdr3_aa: CASSTGETQYF
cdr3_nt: TGTGCCAGTAGTACGGGGGAGACCCAGTACTTC

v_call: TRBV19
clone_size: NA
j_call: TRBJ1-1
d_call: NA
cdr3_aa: CASSIFQTGTSLAFF
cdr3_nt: TGTGCCAGTAGTATCTTCCAGACAGGAACAAGTTTAGCTTTCTTT

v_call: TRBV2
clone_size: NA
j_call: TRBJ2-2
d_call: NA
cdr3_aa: CASSTPSRDWKNTGELFF
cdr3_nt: TGTGCCAGCAGTACGCCATCCCGGGACTGGAAGAACACCGGGGAGCTGTTTTTT

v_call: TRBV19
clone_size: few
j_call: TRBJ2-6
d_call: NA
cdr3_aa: CASSPQGFGANVLTF
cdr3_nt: TGTGCCAGTAGTCCGCAGGGTTTTGGGGCCAACGTCCTGACTTTC

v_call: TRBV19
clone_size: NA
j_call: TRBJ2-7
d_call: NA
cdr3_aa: CASSFSGGSHYEQYF
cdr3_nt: TGTGCCAGTAGTTTTTCGGGGGGCTCCCACTACGAGCAGTACTTC

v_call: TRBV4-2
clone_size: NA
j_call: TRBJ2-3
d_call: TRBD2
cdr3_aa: CASSRATGLAGVDTQYF
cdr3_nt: TGTGCCAGCAGCCGGGCTACGGGACTAGCGGGGGTAGATACGCAGTATTTT

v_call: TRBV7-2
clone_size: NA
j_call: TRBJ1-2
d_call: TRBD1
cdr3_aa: CASSLDGGGGGYTF
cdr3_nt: TGTGCCAGCAGCTTAGATGGAGGGGGCGGCGGCTACACCTTC

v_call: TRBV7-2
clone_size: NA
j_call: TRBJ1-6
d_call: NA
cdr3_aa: CASSPNQDSPLHF
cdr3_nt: TGTGCCAGCAGCCCTAACCAAGATTCACCCCTCCACTTT

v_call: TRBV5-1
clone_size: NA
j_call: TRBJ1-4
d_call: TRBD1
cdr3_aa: CASSWGQEGEKLFF
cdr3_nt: TGCGCCAGCAGCTGGGGACAGGAGGGTGAAAAACTGTTTTTT

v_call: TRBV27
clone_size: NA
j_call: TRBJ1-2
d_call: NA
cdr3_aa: CASSLGQNVNYGYTF
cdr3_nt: TGTGCCAGCAGTTTAGGACAAAATGTAAACTATGGCTACACCTTC

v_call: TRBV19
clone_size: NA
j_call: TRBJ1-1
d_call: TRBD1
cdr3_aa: CASTPPSDRITEAFF
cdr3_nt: TGTGCCAGTACCCCCCCATCGGACAGGATCACTGAAGCTTTCTTT

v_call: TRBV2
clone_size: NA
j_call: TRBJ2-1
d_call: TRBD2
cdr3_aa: CASRTSGKDEQFF
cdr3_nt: TGTGCCAGCAGGACTAGCGGGAAGGATGAGCAGTTCTTC

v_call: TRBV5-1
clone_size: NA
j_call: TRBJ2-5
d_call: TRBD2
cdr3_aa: CASSPGLAEETQYF
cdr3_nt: TGCGCCAGCAGCCCGGGACTAGCGGAAGAGACCCAGTACTTC

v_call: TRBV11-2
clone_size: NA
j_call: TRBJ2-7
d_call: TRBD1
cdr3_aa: CASRGDSYEQYF
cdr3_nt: TGTGCCAGCAGAGGGGACAGCTACGAGCAGTACTTC

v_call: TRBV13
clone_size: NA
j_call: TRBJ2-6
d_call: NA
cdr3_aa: CASSFRVPGANVLTF
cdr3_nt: TGTGCCAGCAGCTTTCGGGTTCCTGGGGCCAACGTCCTGACTTTC

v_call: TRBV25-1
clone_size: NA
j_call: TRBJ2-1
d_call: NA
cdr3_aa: CASSGGLWGSHNEQFF
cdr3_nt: TGTGCCAGCAGTGGGGGGCTTTGGGGTTCTCACAATGAGCAGTTCTTC

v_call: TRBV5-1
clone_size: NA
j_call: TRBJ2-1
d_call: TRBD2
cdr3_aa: CASSLWTSGGNEQFF
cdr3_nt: TGCGCCAGCAGCTTGTGGACTAGCGGGGGGAATGAGCAGTTCTTC

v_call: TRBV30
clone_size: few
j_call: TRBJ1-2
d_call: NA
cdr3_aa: CAWSVGGSLGYGYTF
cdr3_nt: TGTGCCTGGAGTGTGGGGGGGAGTCTGGGTTATGGCTACACCTTC

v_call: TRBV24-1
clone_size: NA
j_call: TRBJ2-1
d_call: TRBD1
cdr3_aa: CATSGDRVGNEQFF
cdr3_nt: TGTGCCACCAGTGGCGACAGGGTTGGTAATGAGCAGTTCTTC

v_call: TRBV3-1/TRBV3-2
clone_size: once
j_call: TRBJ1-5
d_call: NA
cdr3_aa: CASSQDRGGNQPQHF
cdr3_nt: TGTGCCAGCAGCCAAGATCGGGGGGGCAATCAGCCCCAGCATTTT

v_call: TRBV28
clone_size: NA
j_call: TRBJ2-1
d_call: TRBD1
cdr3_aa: CAIQTGAYNEQFF
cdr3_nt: TGTGCCATCCAGACAGGGGCGTACAATGAGCAGTTCTTC

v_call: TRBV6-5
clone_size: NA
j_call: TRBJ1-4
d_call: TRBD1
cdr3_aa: CASSLTGGREKLFF
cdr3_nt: TGTGCCAGCAGTTTAACAGGGGGCCGTGAAAAACTGTTTTTT

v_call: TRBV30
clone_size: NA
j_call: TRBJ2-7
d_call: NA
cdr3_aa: CAWSVNSGYEQYF
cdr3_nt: TGTGCCTGGAGTGTGAATAGCGGCTACGAGCAGTACTTC

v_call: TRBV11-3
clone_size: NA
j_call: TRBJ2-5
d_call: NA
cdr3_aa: CASSRRGRAETQYF
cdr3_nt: TGTGCCAGCAGCCGCCGCGGGCGGGCGGAGACCCAGTACTTC

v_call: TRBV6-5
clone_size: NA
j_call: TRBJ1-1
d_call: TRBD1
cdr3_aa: CASIRTGMTEAFF
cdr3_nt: TGTGCCAGCATTCGGACAGGGATGACTGAAGCTTTCTTT

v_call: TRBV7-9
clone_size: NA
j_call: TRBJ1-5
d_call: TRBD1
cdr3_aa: CASSLFGTGNSNQPQHF
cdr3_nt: TGTGCCAGCAGCCTTTTCGGGACAGGGAATAGCAATCAGCCCCAGCATTTT

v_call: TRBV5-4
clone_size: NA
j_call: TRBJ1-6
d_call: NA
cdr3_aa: CASSFMLGGGSPLHF
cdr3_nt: TGTGCCAGCAGCTTTATGCTGGGAGGTGGATCACCCCTCCACTTT

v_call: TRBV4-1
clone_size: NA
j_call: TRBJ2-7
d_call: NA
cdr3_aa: CASSHLGVYEQYF
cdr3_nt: TGCGCCAGCAGCCACCTGGGAGTCTACGAGCAGTACTTC

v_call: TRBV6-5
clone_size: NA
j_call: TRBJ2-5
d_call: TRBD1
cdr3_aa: CASSSPGQGETQYF
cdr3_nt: TGTGCCAGCAGTTCACCGGGACAGGGGGAGACCCAGTACTTC

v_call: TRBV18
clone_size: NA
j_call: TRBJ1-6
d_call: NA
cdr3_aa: CASSPPAGFNSPLHF
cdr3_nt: TGTGCCAGCTCACCACCGGCAGGGTTTAATTCACCCCTCCACTTT

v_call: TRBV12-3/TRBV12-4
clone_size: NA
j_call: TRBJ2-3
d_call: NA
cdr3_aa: CASRLAHGDTQYF
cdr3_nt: TGTGCCAGCCGCCTAGCCCATGGGGATACGCAGTATTTT

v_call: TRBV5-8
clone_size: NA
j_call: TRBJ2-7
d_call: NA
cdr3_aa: CASSLGGWETYEQYF
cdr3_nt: TGTGCCAGCAGCTTGGGCGGGTGGGAGACCTACGAGCAGTACTTC

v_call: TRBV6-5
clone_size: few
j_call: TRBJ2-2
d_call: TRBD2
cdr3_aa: CASEGLAGAGELFF
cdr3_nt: TGTGCCAGCGAAGGACTAGCGGGAGCCGGGGAGCTGTTTTTT